Each of the 20 T cell receptor beta chains below was sequenced from the same sample in a study of cytomegalovirus exposure and HLA in healthy donors. PCR involved 60 Vbeta and 13 Jbeta primers. Method: immunoSEQ multiplex PCR; TCRdb's copy keeps in-frame clones and lacks some. This repertoire shows roughly 100,000 clones, around three quarters found once; its top ten account for approximately 15%. The sample comprised PBMCs. The receptors stem from a woman aged 45-65 years in good health and CMV-seropositive.

V usage is TRBV10-1 and J usage is TRBJ1-5; tentative D call: TRBD1 (6 bases). V lost 5 bases and J 2 bases, leaving 19 bases between the germline ends. The CDR3 runs 17 residues. The germline CDR1 and CDR2 sequences are WNHNN and SYGVQD (reference sequence). The CDR3 nucleotides read TGCGCCAGCAGTCTTCTGGGGGGGGCGGGGGGCAATCAGCCCCAGCATTTT. It codes for CASSLLGGAGGNQPQHF.

The chain links TRBV29-1 to TRBJ2-1; 8 nucleotides agree with TRBD1. CDR3 length: 16 amino acids. CDR1 is SQVTM, CDR2 ANQGSEA, per germline. The V gene end was trimmed by 0 bases and the J gene end by 2 bases; junction bases not matched to a gene: 6. The CDR3 region is CSVEDPRTGTYNEQFF. DNA for the CDR3: TGCAGCGTTGAAGATCCGAGGACAGGGACCTACAATGAGCAGTTCTTC.

The gene calls are TRBV4-3 and TRBJ2-1; weak D call: TRBD2 (6 bases). Trimming took off 4 bases at V and 3 bases at J, with 7 bases between the two ends. CDR1 is LGHNA, CDR2 YSLEER, per germline. The CDR3 contains 13 residues. The CDR3 region is CASSPGLYNEQFF. The CDR3 DNA reads TGCGCCAGCAGCCCGGGACTCTACAATGAGCAGTTCTTC.

The chain recombines TRBV4-2 with TRBJ1-2; possibly TRBD1 for D (6 bases). The V gene lost 0 bases and the J gene lost 6 bases, with 11 bases spanning the gap. Germline CDR1 is LGHNA and CDR2 is YNFKEQ. CDR3 size: 14 residues. In nucleotides, the CDR3 is TGTGCCAGCAGCCAAGACTGGCAGGGGAATGGCTACACCTTC. Residues: CASSQDWQGNGYTF.

The chain combines TRBV4-1 with TRBJ1-5; weak D call: TRBD1 (5 bases). CDR1 and CDR2 (germline): MGHRA, YSYEKL. The CDR3 consists of 16 residues. V lost 0 bases and J lost 4, with 13 bases in between. CDR3 sequence reads: CASSQDSGVRNQPQHF. In DNA, the CDR3 is TGCGCCAGCAGCCAAGATTCGGGGGTAAGGAATCAGCCCCAGCATTTT.

The chain couples TRBV7-2 to TRBJ2-5, with D unclear. Trimming cost V 7 bases and J 5 bases, with 14 bases left between them. Germline loops: CDR1 SGHTA, CDR2 FQGNSA. The CDR3 runs 13 residues. The CDR3 is CASMRGGSETQYF. In DNA form, the CDR3 reads TGTGCCAGCATGCGAGGTGGTTCTGAGACCCAGTACTTC. Filled out from reference TRBV7-2 and TRBJ2-5, the complete variable domain reads GAGVSQSPSNKVTEKGKDVELRCDPISGHTALYWYRQSLGQGLEFLIYFQGNSAPDKSGLPSDRFSAERTGGSVSTLTIQRTQQEDSAVYLCASMRGGSETQYFGPGTRLLVL.

This clone was recorded a few times. The rearrangement links TRBV4-3 to TRBJ2-7; 7 bases align to TRBD2. The CDR3 runs 15 residues. The trim removed 1 base at V and 4 bases at J, leaving 7 bases unmatched. CDR1 LGHNA and CDR2 YSLEER come from the germline V gene. CDR3 nucleotides: TGCGCCAGCAGCCAAGGTACTAGCGCTGAGTACGAGCAGTACTTC. Its translation: CASSQGTSAEYEQYF.

The chain couples TRBV7-6 to TRBJ2-5; TRBD1 aligns across 7 bases. The CDR3 runs 16 residues. V was clipped by 1 base and J by 0 bases; unmatched bases: 5. The germline V gene encodes CDR1 SGHVS and CDR2 FNYEAQ. DNA of the CDR3: TGTGCCAGCAGCTTAGATCAGGGACAGTACCAAGAGACCCAGTACTTC. Its translation is CASSLDQGQYQETQYF. Drawing the rest from reference TRBV7-6 and TRBJ2-5, the complete variable domain is GAGVSQSPRYKVTKRGQDVALRCDPISGHVSLYWYRQALGQGPEFLTYFNYEAQQDKSGLPNDRFSAERPEGSISTLTIQRTEQRDSAMYRCASSLDQGQYQETQYFGPGTRLLVL.

CDR3 nucleotides: TGTGCCAGTACCATCGGCTCTGGAAACACCATATATTTT. Residues: CASTIGSGNTIYF. The V and J genes are TRBV19 and TRBJ1-3, with D unclear. The germline V gene encodes CDR1 LNHDA and CDR2 SQIVND (reference sequence). There are 13 residues in the CDR3. V gave up 7 bases and J gave up 0 bases, with 7 bases separating them.

The chain recombines TRBV10-3 with TRBJ2-5; the D is unclear. V was shortened by 2 bases and J by 0 bases, with 7 bases between the two germline ends. Germline CDR1 reads ENHRY; CDR2 reads SYGVKD. CDR3 length equals 14 residues. CDR3 residues: CAISERDNQETQYF. CDR3 DNA sequence: TGTGCCATCAGTGAGAGAGACAACCAAGAGACCCAGTACTTC.

This clone was seen a handful of times. This sequence joins TRBV19 and TRBJ2-7, with TRBD2 matching over 13 bases. This CDR3 contains 14 residues. The V and J ends lost 7 bases and 6 bases, in that order; junction bases with no gene match: 6. The germline gives CDR1 LNHDA, CDR2 SQIVND (reference sequence). As DNA, the CDR3 is TGTGCCAGTACCCGGACTAGCGGGAGCGTCGAGCAGTACTTC. It specifies CASTRTSGSVEQYF.

V is TRBV6-6 and J is TRBJ1-1; the D is unclear. The V and J ends lost 4 bases and 1 base respectively, with 10 bases between them. In germline, CDR1 is MNHNY, CDR2 SVGAGI (reference sequence). This CDR3 is built from 14 residues. The CDR3 coding sequence is TGTGCCAGCAGTTCCTCAAACAAGAACACTGAAGCTTTCTTT. Translated, it gives CASSSSNKNTEAFF.

This clone was counted a few times. V usage is TRBV15 and J usage is TRBJ2-1; the D gene is possibly TRBD2 (7 bases). The V end lost 7 bases, the J end lost 2 bases, and 12 bases lay between the germline ends. This CDR3 spans 14 amino acids. Germline V CDR1 and CDR2: LNHNV, YYDKDF (reference sequence). CDR3 sequence: CATKQGGTYNEQFF. The DNA of the CDR3 is TGTGCCACCAAACAGGGAGGGACCTACAATGAGCAGTTCTTC.

The chain couples TRBV10-3 to TRBJ2-7, with D unresolved. The CDR3 consists of 11 residues. Germline assignment: CDR1 ENHRY and CDR2 SYGVKD. The V end was cut by 3 bases, the J end by 7 bases, with 7 bases between. CDR3: CAISESPEQYF. The CDR3, as DNA: TGTGCCATCAGTGAAAGCCCTGAGCAGTACTTC.

This chain links TRBV6-5 with TRBJ1-1; D not resolved. From germline, CDR1 is MNHEY and CDR2 SVGAGI. V was trimmed by 6 bases and J by 1 base, leaving 12 bases between them. The length of the CDR3 is 14 residues. As DNA, the CDR3 is TGTGCCAGCAGCTGGCACAGAAGGAACACTGAAGCTTTCTTT. As protein: CASSWHRRNTEAFF.

The chain links TRBV4-3 to TRBJ2-1; tentative D call: TRBD2 (5 bases). V dropped 1 base and J dropped 10 bases, with 11 bases sitting between them. The germline V gene encodes CDR1 LGHNA and CDR2 YSLEER. This CDR3 contains 13 residues. The CDR3 DNA is TGCGCCAGCAGCCAAGGGCGGGCGCAAGAGCAGTTCTTC. This gives the protein CASSQGRAQEQFF.

The chain employs TRBV5-1 and TRBJ1-1, with 7 bases lining up with TRBD1. Germline CDR1 and CDR2: SGHRS and YFSETQ. The junction had 5 bases not matched to a gene; V was cut back by 3 bases and J by 0 bases. This CDR3 has 15 residues. CDR3 in amino acids: CASSYQTGMNTEAFF. The CDR3 coding sequence is TGCGCCAGCAGCTATCAGACAGGGATGAACACTGAAGCTTTCTTT. The full variable domain, in which reference TRBV5-1 and TRBJ1-1 provide the parts outside the CDR3, is KAGVTQTPRYLIKTRGQQVTLSCSPISGHRSVSWYQQTPGQGLQFLFEYFSETQRNKGNFPGRFSGRQFSNSRSEMNVSTLELGDSALYLCASSYQTGMNTEAFFGQGTRLTVV.

V usage is TRBV28 and J usage is TRBJ1-4; TRBD1 agrees at 7 bases. Germline lookup yields CDR1 MDHEN and CDR2 SYDVKM. This CDR3 region has 13 residues. Germline trimming cut 7 bases from V and 9 bases from J; bases unmatched to any gene: 8. This chain's CDR3 is CASTPVQGQKLFF. The CDR3 DNA reads as TGTGCCAGCACCCCGGTACAGGGGCAAAAACTGTTTTTT.

The chain carries TRBV7-3 and TRBJ2-5, with 9 bases aligning to TRBD2. J gave up 5 bases and V 5 bases, and 9 bases lay outside the gene matches. The CDR3 spans 15 residues. The germline V gene encodes CDR1 SGHTA and CDR2 FQGTGA. CDR3 residues: CASSQGASGMETQYF. The CDR3 coding sequence is TGTGCCAGCAGCCAAGGGGCTAGCGGGATGGAGACCCAGTACTTC.

The V and J genes are TRBV7-8 and TRBJ2-5, with D possibly matching TRBD2 (6 bases). Per germline, CDR1 SGHVS and CDR2 FQNEAQ. V gave up 5 bases and J gave up 2 bases, with 15 bases separating them. The CDR3 runs 15 residues. CDR3 sequence: CASSPRGGSQETQYF. The CDR3 coding sequence is TGTGCCAGCAGCCCGCGGGGTGGCAGTCAAGAGACCCAGTACTTC.